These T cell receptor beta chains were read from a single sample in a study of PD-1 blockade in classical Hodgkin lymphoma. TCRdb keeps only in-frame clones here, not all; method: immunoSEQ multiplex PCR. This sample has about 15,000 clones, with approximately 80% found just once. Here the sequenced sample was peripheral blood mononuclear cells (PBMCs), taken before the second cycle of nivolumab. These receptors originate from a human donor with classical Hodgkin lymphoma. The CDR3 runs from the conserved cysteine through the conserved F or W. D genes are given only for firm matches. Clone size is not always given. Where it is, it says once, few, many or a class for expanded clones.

CASSQKVLSYEQYF,TGTGCCAGCAGCCAAAAGGTTCTCTCCTACGAGCAGTACTTC,-,TRBV7-8,TRBJ2-7,-
CASSGEENQPQHF,TGTGCCAGCAGTGGGGAGGAAAATCAGCCCCAGCATTTT,-,TRBV6-1,TRBJ1-5,few
CAWRKQGASNSPLHF,TGTGCCTGGAGGAAACAGGGGGCTAGTAATTCACCCCTCCACTTT,TRBD1,TRBV30,TRBJ1-6,-
CASSSGGGGPGGGDTQYF,TGTGCCAGCAGCAGCGGCGGGGGCGGACCCGGAGGTGGAGATACGCAGTATTTT,-,TRBV7-3,TRBJ2-3,-
CAWSSTPGQGRHEQFF,TGTGCCTGGAGCTCGACCCCGGGACAGGGGAGGCATGAGCAGTTCTTC,TRBD1,TRBV30,TRBJ2-1,few
CATTPEGGSQETQYF,TGTGCCACCACCCCGGAGGGGGGATCACAAGAGACCCAGTACTTC,-,TRBV15,TRBJ2-5,-
CASRTDGTNGYTF,TGTGCCAGCAGAACCGATGGAACGAATGGCTACACCTTC,-,TRBV6-5,TRBJ1-2,-
CAWKGSSNILEAFF,TGTGCCTGGAAGGGGTCAAGTAACATCCTTGAAGCTTTCTTT,-,TRBV30,TRBJ1-1,-
CAWSVLAQPQHF,TGTGCCTGGAGTGTACTAGCTCAGCCCCAGCATTTT,-,TRBV30,TRBJ1-5,-
CASVARSSYEQYF,TGTGCTAGTGTGGCCAGAAGTTCCTACGAGCAGTACTTC,-,TRBV12-5,TRBJ2-7,large
CASSFGGGYEQYF,TGTGCCAGCAGTTTTGGCGGGGGCTACGAGCAGTACTTC,TRBD2,TRBV28,TRBJ2-7,once
CAWGSGGTDTQYF,TGTGCCTGGGGTAGCGGGGGCACAGATACGCAGTATTTT,TRBD2,TRBV30,TRBJ2-3,-
CASSGVGRIVDTQYF,TGTGCCTCGAGTGGCGTTGGGAGAATCGTAGATACGCAGTATTTT,-,TRBV9,TRBJ2-3,once
CATSRDWGEQFF,TGTGCCACCAGCAGAGATTGGGGTGAGCAGTTCTTC,-,TRBV15,TRBJ2-1,-
CASSAGTSGLGQFF,TGTGCCAGCAGCGCCGGGACTAGCGGGTTAGGGCAGTTCTTC,TRBD2,TRBV6-4,TRBJ2-1,-
CASSLGGTSFTGELFF,TGTGCCAGCAGCTTAGGGGGGACTAGCTTCACCGGGGAGCTGTTTTTT,TRBD2,TRBV7-3,TRBJ2-2,-
CASSWRRDSVNQPQHF,TGTGCCAGTAGTTGGCGGCGGGACAGCGTCAATCAGCCCCAGCATTTT,TRBD1,TRBV19,TRBJ1-5,-
CASSQEGGARTEAFF,TGTGCCAGCAGCCAAGAGGGAGGGGCGAGAACTGAAGCTTTCTTT,-,TRBV4-2,TRBJ1-1,-
CASSFSRVVGNTEAFF,TGTGCCAGCAGCTTTTCCAGGGTGGTGGGGAACACTGAAGCTTTCTTT,-,TRBV7-8,TRBJ1-1,-
CASSTIIIGAGELFF,TGTGCCAGCAGCACGATAATTATTGGGGCCGGGGAGCTGTTTTTT,-,TRBV6-5,TRBJ2-2,-